This TCR beta chain was identified in a study of CD8+CD57+ T cells in acquired aplastic anemia. Study-level background: The sorted CD4+ and CD8+ cells yielded an average approximately 3 ug of DNA. General observations from the study: Levels of CD8+ Simpson's diversity were not significantly distinct in patients versus controls.

TCR beta VDJ and CDR3 profiling used genomic DNA as template. TCRdb passed the reads through MiXCR, listing each CDR3 protein once. Of hundreds of thousands of distinct CDR3 sequences listed, roughly 53% are singletons. About this clonotype: As yet, its antigen is unknown.

Germline CDR1 SGHRS, CDR2 YFSETQ. Trimming took off 0 bases at V and 0 bases at J, with 7 bases between the two ends. CDR3 length: 15 residues. Patients picked for sequencing had shown CD8+CD57+ cell expansion detected by flow cytometry. Each patient carried a diagnosis of severe acquired aplastic anemia. V and J are TRBV5-1 and TRBJ1-3; D is uncertain. What was sequenced was sorted CD4+, CD8+, or CD8+CD57+ T cells (not recorded which) from PBMCs. The TCR was taken from a human donor with aplastic anemia. The CDR3 DNA reads as TGCGCCAGCAGCTTGGAGACGAGCTCTGGAAACACCATATATTTT. Protein product: CASSLETSSGNTIYF.